This entry describes one T cell receptor beta chain. No antigen is known for it. The CDR3 does not end in the conserved phenylalanine or tryptophan, so this is likely a read error. The sample originates from a study of tumor and adjacent non-tumor tissue in lung cancer. About the study: Stage I to III disease affected 10 men and 5 women aged about 30 to 85. Each sample yielded 3.5 million to 4.5 million productive TCRbeta reads on average. Points from the study as a whole: Compared with tumor, normal lung showed significantly lower TCR diversity.

A modified ARM-PCR protocol with three rounds of nested PCR amplified TCRbeta. TCRdb independently ran MiXCR on the multiplex PCR reads; one entry per CDR3 protein. The data hold some 78,000 distinct CDR3 sequences, with roughly 80% observed a single time. No cell sorting was done before RNA was extracted from the tissue. This CDR3 has 17 residues. Germline assignment: CDR1 SGHAT and CDR2 FQNNGV. Source material: lung tumor tissue. The source is a woman aged 50 to 60 with non-small cell lung cancer. The chain carries TRBV11-2 and TRBJ2-1; TRBD2 matches 7 bases. CDR3 in DNA: TGTGCCAGCATCCCAGAGGGCGGGGGAAGCTCCTACAATGTGCAGTTCTAC. Translation gives CASIPEGGGSSYNVQFY.